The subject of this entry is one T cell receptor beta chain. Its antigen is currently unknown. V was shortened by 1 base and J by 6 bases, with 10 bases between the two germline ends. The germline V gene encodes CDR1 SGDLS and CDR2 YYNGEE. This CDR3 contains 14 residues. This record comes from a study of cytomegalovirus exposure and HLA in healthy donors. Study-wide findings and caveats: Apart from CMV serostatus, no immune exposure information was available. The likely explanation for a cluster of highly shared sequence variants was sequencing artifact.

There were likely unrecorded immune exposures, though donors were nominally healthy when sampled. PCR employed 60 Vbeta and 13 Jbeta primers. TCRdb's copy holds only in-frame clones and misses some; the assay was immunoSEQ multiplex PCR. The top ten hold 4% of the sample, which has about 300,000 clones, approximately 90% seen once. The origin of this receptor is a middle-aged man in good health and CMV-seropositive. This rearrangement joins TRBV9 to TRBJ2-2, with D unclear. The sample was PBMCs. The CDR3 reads CASSVIPKPGELFF. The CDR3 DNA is TGTGCCAGCAGCGTAATCCCCAAGCCCGGGGAGCTGTTTTTT.